The clone carrying this T cell receptor beta chain was seen at least ten times. The antigen is undetermined. Individual cDNA molecules received unique molecular identifiers in the library. TCRdb used MiXCR to reprocess the RACE reads, holding one entry per CDR3 protein. The data contain about 380,000 distinct CDR3 sequences, approximately 5% of them singletons. J lost 1 base, V lost 4 bases, and 6 bases had no gene match. The CDR3 runs 15 residues. Germline values: CDR1 SGHRS, CDR2 YFSETQ. This sample was taken from a study of human T cells and chemical hapten exposure. The study, taken as a whole, reports: Since the donors had alopecia, their immune response may not be the same as that of healthy people.

Time point: patch test 1, 2 weeks after DPC sensitization. Noted treatment: therapeutic diphenylcyclopropenone sensitization with weekly scalp DPC. The sequenced sample was whole blood, obtained in connection with sensitization to the hapten diphenylcyclopropenone (DPC). The V and J genes are TRBV5-1 and TRBJ2-5, with 8 bases fitting TRBD2. The source of this sequence is a woman aged 45-59 years with alopecia areata. Some clones in this sample may be carry-over from other donors' samples. CDR3 nucleotides: TGCGCCAGCAGCCCTCCCGGGGGGGGCCAAGAGACCCAGTACTTC. This encodes CASSPPGGGQETQYF.